This T cell receptor (beta chain) was observed in a study of blood T cell repertoires in COVID-19 (dated by TCRdb to the early 2020s). Background on the whole study: The collaborator samples originated in the United States, Italy and Spain and spanned the acute and convalescent phases of COVID-19. Where HLA class I and class II types were available, the types were taken from metadata supplied by the sample provider, not from assay-based typing. The prospective study material was composed of cDNA or gDNA derived from T cells, B-cell-depleted T cells, or PBMCs. Deeply sampled blood TCRbeta repertoires from subjects exposed to, actively infected with, or recovered from COVID-19 were included in the dataset. The repertoires were released in a freely available public database meant as a resource for research on the immune response to SARS-CoV-2. Sample metadata almost always included a de-identified subject ID, COVID-19 status, age in years and sex. The samples were drawn from two sources: the first 160 participants of the ongoing ImmuneRACE study, and fewer than 1,500 subjects contributed by 6 global collaborators. Beyond this particular receptor, the publication reports: How much clinical and demographic metadata was included differed by source and by participant, and the metadata was provided uncurated.

Whole blood was collected in K2EDTA tubes by collaborating institutions according to the institutions' own protocols. For TCRbeta analysis, collaborators shipped samples in one of three forms: frozen whole blood, isolated PBMCs, or DNA extracted from either of those sample types. TCRbeta CDR3 regions were amplified from genomic DNA by means of the immunoSEQ Assay, a bias-controlled multiplex PCR. The source study handled its data this way. Within the assay, amplification of reference gene primers was used to estimate how many nucleated cells each sample contained. To quantify the absolute abundance of each unique TCRbeta CDR3 rearrangement, sequence reads were collapsed and filtered. For each sample, productive Simpson clonality was calculated by taking the square root of Simpson's diversity index across productive rearrangements. Imported from immuneACCESS, the table was reduced by TCRdb to in-frame sequences with V and J called. These copies leave out some clones; in studies compared against another copy, an unresolved V gene accounts for under half, and the cause of the remainder is not known. V, J and clone size are those of that table, while D and trimming were read from the DNA. The sample table records roughly 140,000 clones; around nine tenths of these occur just once. The leading ten clones occupy around 1.7% of the sample.

About this clone itself: The clone's antigen remains unknown. Per-base qualities were not stored, and no clone one base away is much larger.

The germline V gene (reference sequence) provides CDR1 LNHDA and CDR2 SQIVND. V sheds 2 bases and J sheds 0 bases, leaving 11 bases between their ends. The CDR3, from cysteine to phenylalanine, totals 16 residues. The kept DNA is CDR3 alone, 48 bases in frame from the first base. Recombination joined TRBV19 with TRBJ1-5; TRBD1 is possibly the D segment (5 matching bases). Sequencing input: peripheral blood. This sequence originates from a woman in her forties or fifties with acute or convalescent COVID-19. At the DNA level, the sequence is TGTGCCAGTAGTATACACCAGGGAACTAGCAATCAGCCCCAGCATTTT. Its protein reads: CASSIHQGTSNQPQHF.